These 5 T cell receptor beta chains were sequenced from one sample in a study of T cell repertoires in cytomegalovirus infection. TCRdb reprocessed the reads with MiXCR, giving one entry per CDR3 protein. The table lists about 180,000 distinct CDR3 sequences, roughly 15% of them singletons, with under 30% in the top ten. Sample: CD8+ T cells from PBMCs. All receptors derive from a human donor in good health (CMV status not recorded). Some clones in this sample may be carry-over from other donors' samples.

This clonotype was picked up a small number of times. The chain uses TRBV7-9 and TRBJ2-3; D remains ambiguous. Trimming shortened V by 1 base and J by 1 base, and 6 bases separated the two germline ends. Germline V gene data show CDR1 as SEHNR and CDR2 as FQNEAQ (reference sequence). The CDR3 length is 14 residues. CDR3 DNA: TGTGCCAGCAGCTTAGGGATCGGCACAGATACGCAGTATTTT. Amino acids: CASSLGIGTDTQYF.

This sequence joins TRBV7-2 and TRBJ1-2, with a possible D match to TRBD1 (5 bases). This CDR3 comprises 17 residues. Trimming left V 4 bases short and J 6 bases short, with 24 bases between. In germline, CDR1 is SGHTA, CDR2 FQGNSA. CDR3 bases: TGTGCCAGCAGCTCTGCCGACACACTCCTGGGGGAGAATGGCTACACCTTC. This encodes CASSSADTLLGENGYTF.

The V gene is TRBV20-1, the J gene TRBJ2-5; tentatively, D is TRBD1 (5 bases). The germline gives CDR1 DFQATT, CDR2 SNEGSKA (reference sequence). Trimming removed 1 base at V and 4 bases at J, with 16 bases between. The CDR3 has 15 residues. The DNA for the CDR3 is TGCAGTGCTAGAGGTGTATGGGCAGGGCCAGAGACCCAGTACTTC. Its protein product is CSARGVWAGPETQYF.

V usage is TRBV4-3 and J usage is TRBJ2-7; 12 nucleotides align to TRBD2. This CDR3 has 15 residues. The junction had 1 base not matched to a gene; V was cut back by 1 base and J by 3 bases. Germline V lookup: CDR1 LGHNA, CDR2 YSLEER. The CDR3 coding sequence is TGCGCCAGCAGCCAAGGGACTAGCGGGGTCTACGAGCAGTACTTC. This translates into CASSQGTSGVYEQYF.

The CDR3 coding sequence is TGTGCCAGCAGCCAAACGGACGTCTCCTACAATGAGCAGTTCTTC. Translating gives CASSQTDVSYNEQFF. The chain is built from TRBV7-9 and TRBJ2-1; D uncertain. CDR3 length: 15 amino acids. Trimming cost V 5 bases and J 0 bases, with 11 bases left between them. Germline V CDR1 and CDR2: SEHNR, FQNEAQ (reference sequence). The full variable domain, in which reference TRBV7-9 and TRBJ2-1 provide the parts outside the CDR3, is DTGVSQNPRHKITKRGQNVTFRCDPISEHNRLYWYRQTLGQGPEFLTYFQNEAQLEKSRLLSDRFSAERPKGSFSTLEIQRTEQGDSAMYLCASSQTDVSYNEQFFGPGTRLTVL.